Listed here are 11 T cell receptor beta chains from one sample, sequenced in a study of tumor and adjacent non-tumor tissue in lung cancer (dated by TCRdb to the late 2010s). RNA was extracted from bulk unsorted tissue and checked for quality with a NanoDrop ND-1000 and an Agilent 2100. The library was prepared using multiplex PCR. The reads were generated on an Illumina HiSeq 2500. Following protocols modified from ARM-PCR, the researchers constructed TCRbeta libraries through three rounds of nested PCR with primers (Table S4). Using fastp trimming at Q25 and MiXCR clonotype assembly, TCRdb reanalyzed the public sequencing data and kept in-frame beta chains. One record per CDR3 amino acid sequence lists the most common genes and DNA. The sample table holds about 200,000 distinct CDR3 sequences, of which 70% to 75% were seen once. The ten largest clones take up around 27% of the sample. The sequenced sample consisted of lung tumor tissue. The receptors stem from a man between 60 and 75 years old with non-small cell lung cancer.

Turning to this clonotype: This clone may be a read error of a much larger clone one base away. V and J are TRBV20-1 and TRBJ2-7; unclear D gene. The CDR3 covers 12 residues. Germline V lookup: CDR1 DFQATT, CDR2 SNEGSKA (reference sequence). CDR3 residues: CSVRGPSFEQYF. CDR3 in DNA: TGCAGTGTTAGAGGCCCCTCTTTCGAGCAGTACTTC.

Details on this clonotype: Without the conserved terminal phenylalanine or tryptophan, this CDR3 likely stems from a read error. This sequence joins TRBV11-2 and TRBJ1-1; 9 positions agree with TRBD1. The CDR3 runs to 15 residues. Germline-derived CDR1 and CDR2 are SGHAT and FQNNGV. The CDR3 loop is CASSLPGTGNTKAFL. The CDR3 nucleotides read TGTGCCAGCAGCTTACCCGGGACAGGGAACACTAAAGCTTTCTTA.

This clonotype was observed many times. The chain recombines TRBV4-3 with TRBJ2-6; D ambiguous. This CDR3 has 18 residues. Germline V CDR1 and CDR2: LGHNA, YSLEER. Trimming took off 2 bases at V and 1 base at J, with 15 bases between the two ends. CDR3 region: CASSQTNTKSSGANVLTF. In nucleotides, the CDR3 is TGCGCCAGCAGCCAAACGAATACCAAGAGTTCTGGGGCCAACGTCCTGACTTTC.

This clonotype was counted only a few times. Mismatch with germline at one junction end may stem from a read error. V and J are TRBV29-1 and TRBJ2-3; D ambiguous. Looked up from germline, CDR1 is SQVTM and CDR2 is ANQGSEA. The CDR3 is 16 residues long. This CDR3 is CSVGGTTSQPTDTQYF. CDR3 DNA sequence: TGCAGTGTTGGTGGAACTACCTCTCAACCCACAGATACGCAGTATTTT.

The rearrangement links TRBV20-1 to TRBJ1-5; perhaps TRBD1 as D (6 bases). The J call is uncertain, as TRBJ2-3 better fits the DNA end. Germline V gene lookup returns CDR1 DFQATT and CDR2 SNEGSKA (reference sequence). The CDR3 extends over 17 amino acids. The CDR3 nucleotides read TGCAGTGCTAGACCAGGGGACAAGTTACGGAGCAACCAGCCCCAGTATTTT. It is translated as CSARPGDKLRSNQPQYF.

A note on this clonotype: At one boundary the junction diverges from the germline segment, which might be a read error. The chain recombines TRBV11-2 with TRBJ1-2, with TRBD1 matching over 7 bases. This CDR3 spans 13 amino acids. CDR1 and CDR2 from the germline V gene are SGHAT and FQNNGV. CDR3 DNA sequence: TGTGCCAGGAGCTTTCGAGACAGGGTCGGCTACACGTTC. Its translation: CARSFRDRVGYTF.

The J gene is TRBJ2-3, the V gene TRBV11-2, with D possibly matching TRBD2 (5 bases). CDR3 length: 16 residues. CDR1 SGHAT and CDR2 FQNNGV come from the germline V gene. V was trimmed by 3 bases and J by 0 bases, leaving 13 bases between them. CDR3 nucleotides: TGTGCCAGCAGCTTGTTTCAGGACTCTAGCACAGATACGCAGTATTTT. As protein: CASSLFQDSSTDTQYF.

This clonotype was seen a single time. The CDR3 region has the DNA TGTGCCAGCAGGTTATGGGGCAGTAGCACAGATACGCAGTATTTT. The encoded protein is CASRLWGSSTDTQYF. The genes are TRBV12-3 or TRBV12-4 and TRBJ2-3, with D possibly being TRBD1 (5 bases). Trimming removed 6 bases from V and 0 bases from J, with 13 bases in between. The CDR3 length is 15 residues.

This clonotype has only one observation. One end of the junction does not line up with germline, which may come from a read error. The chain recombines TRBV29-1 with TRBJ2-3, with 7 positions matching TRBD2. The CDR3 contains 15 residues. Germline CDR1 and CDR2: SQVTM and ANQGSEA. The CDR3 loop reads CSARTRLALTDTQYF. The CDR3 nucleotides are TGCAGCGCCAGAACGAGACTAGCATTGACAGATACTCAGTATTTT.

This clonotype was seen a handful of times. Since a much larger clone is just one base distant, this may be a read error. This chain links TRBV20-1 with TRBJ2-7; D perhaps matches TRBD1 (6 bases). This CDR3 has 14 amino acids. Germline CDR1 reads DFQATT; CDR2 reads SNEGSKA (reference sequence). In DNA, the CDR3 is TGCAGTACTAGAGTTGGGACAAAGACCTACGAGCAGTACTTC. Translated: CSTRVGTKTYEQYF.

Turning to this clonotype: Compared with germline, one end of the junction differs, possibly owing to a read error. J is TRBJ2-1 and V is TRBV6-5; 9 bases map to TRBD1. There are 15 residues in the CDR3. Germline V gives CDR1 MNHEY, CDR2 SVGAGI. The DNA of the CDR3 is TGTGTCAGCACTTACAGGGGACAGGGATATAATGAGCAGTTCTTC. This sequence encodes CVSTYRGQGYNEQFF.